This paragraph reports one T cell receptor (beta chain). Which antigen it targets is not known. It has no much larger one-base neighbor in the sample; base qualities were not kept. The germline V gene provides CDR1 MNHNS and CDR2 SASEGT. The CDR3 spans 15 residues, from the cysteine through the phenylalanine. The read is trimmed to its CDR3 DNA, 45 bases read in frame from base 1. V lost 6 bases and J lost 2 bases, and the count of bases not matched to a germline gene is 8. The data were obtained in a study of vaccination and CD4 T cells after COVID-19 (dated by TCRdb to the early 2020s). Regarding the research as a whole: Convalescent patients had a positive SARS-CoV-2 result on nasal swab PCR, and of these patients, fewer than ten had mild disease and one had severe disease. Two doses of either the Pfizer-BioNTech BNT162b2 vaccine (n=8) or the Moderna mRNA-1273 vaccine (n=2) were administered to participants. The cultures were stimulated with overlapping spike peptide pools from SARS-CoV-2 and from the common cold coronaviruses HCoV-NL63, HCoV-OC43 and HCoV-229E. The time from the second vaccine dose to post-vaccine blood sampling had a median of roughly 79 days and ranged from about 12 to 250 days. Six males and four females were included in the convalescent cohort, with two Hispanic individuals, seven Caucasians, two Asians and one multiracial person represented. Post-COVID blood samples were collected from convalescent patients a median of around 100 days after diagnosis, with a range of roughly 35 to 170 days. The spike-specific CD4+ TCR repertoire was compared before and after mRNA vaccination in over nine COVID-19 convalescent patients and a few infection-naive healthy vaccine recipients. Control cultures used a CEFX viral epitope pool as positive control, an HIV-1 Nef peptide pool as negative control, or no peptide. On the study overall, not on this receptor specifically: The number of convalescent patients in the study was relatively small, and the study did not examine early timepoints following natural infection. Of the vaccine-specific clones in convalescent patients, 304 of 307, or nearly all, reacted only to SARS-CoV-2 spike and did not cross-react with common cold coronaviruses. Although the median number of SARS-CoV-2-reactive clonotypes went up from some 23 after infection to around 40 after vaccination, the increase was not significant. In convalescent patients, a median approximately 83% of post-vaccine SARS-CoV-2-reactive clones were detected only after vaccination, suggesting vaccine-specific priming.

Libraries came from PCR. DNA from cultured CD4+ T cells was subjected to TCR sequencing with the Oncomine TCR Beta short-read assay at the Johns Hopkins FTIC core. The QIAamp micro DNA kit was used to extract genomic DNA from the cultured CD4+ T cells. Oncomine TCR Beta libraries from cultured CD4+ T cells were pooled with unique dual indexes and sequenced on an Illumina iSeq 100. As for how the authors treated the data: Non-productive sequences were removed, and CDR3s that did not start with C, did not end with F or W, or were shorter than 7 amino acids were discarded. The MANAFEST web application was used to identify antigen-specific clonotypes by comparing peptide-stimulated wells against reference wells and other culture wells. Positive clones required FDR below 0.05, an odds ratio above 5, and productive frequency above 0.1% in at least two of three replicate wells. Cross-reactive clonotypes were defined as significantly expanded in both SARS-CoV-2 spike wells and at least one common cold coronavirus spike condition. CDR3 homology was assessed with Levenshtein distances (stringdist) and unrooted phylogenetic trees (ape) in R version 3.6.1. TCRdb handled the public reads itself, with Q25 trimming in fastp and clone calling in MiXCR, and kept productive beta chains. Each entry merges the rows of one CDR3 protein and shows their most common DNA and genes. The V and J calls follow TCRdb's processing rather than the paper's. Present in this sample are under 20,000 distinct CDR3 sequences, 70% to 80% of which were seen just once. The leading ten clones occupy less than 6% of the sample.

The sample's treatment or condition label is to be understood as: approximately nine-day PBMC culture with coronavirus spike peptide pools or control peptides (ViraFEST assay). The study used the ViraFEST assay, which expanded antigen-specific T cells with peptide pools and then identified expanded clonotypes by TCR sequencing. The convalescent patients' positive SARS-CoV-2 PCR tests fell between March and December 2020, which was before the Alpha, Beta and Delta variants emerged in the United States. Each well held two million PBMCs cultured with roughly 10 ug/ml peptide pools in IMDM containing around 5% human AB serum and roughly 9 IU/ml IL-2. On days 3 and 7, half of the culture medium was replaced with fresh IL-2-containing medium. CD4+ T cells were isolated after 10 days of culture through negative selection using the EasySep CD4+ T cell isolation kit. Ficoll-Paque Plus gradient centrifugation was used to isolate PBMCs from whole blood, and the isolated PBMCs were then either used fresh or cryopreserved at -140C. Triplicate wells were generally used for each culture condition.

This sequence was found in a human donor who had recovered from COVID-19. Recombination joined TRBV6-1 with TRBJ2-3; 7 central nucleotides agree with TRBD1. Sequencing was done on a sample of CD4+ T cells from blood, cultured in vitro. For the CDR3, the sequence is CASRPDRRNTDTQYF. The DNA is TGTGCCAGCAGACCGGACAGGCGAAACACAGATACGCAGTATTTT.